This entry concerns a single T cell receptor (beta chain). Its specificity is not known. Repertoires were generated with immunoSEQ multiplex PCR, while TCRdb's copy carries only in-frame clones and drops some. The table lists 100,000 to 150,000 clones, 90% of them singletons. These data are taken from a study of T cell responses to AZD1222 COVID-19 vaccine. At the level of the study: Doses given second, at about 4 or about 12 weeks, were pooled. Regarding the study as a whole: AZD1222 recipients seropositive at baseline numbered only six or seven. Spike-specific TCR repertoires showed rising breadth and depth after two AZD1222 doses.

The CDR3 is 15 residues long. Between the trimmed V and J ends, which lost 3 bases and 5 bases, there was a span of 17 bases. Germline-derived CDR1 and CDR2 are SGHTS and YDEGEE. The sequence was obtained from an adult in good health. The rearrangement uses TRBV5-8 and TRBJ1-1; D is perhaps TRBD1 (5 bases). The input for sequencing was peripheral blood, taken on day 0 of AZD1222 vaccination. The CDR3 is CASSSRGGGRTEAFF. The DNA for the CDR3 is TGTGCCAGCAGCTCCCGCGGGGGGGGACGGACTGAAGCTTTCTTT. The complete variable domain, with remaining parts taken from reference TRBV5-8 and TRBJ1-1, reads EAGVTQSPTHLIKTRGQQATLRCSPISGHTSVYWYQQALGLGLQFLLWYDEGEERNRGNFPPRFSGRQFPNYSSELNVNALELEDSALYLCASSSRGGGRTEAFFGQGTRLTVV.